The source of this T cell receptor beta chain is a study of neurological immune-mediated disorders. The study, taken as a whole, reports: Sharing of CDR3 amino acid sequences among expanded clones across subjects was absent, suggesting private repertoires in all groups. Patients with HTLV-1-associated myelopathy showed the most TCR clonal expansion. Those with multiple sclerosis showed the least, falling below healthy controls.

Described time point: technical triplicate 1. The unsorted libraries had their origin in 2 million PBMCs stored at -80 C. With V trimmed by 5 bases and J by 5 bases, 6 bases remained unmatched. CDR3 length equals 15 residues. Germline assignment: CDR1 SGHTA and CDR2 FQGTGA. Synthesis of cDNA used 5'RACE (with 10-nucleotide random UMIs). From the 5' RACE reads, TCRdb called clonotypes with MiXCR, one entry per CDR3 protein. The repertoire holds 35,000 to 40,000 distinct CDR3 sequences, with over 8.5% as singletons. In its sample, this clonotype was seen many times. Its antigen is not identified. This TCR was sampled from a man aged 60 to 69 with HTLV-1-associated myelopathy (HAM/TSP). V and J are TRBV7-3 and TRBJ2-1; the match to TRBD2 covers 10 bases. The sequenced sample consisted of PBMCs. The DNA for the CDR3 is TGTGCCAGCAGCCGAGCGGGAGGGTTTGACAATGAGCAGTTCTTC. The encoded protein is CASSRAGGFDNEQFF.